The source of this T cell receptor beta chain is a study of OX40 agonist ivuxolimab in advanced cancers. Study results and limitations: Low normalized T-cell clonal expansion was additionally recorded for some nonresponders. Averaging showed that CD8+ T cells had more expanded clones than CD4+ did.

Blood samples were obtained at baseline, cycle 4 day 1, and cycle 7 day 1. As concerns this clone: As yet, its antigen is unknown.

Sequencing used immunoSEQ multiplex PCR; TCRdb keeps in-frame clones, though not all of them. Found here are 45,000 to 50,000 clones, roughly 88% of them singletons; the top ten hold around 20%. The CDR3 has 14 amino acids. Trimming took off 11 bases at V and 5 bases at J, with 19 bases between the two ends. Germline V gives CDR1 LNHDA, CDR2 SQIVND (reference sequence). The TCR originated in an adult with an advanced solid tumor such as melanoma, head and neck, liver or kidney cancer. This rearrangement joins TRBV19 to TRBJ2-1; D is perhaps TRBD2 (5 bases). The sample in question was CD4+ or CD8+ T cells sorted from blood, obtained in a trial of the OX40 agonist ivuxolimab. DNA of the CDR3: TGTGCCTCTTCGTGGCTAGCCGAGGACAATGAGCAGTTCTTC. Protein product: CASSWLAEDNEQFF.